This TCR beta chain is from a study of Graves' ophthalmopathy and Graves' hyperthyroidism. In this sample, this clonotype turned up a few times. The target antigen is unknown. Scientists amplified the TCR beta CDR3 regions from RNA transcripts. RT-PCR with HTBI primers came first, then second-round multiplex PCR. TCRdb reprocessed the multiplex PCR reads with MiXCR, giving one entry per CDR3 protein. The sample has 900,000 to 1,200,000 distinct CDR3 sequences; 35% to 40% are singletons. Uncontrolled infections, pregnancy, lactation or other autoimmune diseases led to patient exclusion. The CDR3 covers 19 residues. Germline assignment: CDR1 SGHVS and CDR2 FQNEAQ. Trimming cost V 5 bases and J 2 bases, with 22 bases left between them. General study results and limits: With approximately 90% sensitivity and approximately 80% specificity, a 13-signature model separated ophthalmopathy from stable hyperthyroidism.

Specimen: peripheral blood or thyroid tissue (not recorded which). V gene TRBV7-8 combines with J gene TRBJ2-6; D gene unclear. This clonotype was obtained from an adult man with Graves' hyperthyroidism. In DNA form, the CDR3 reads TGTGCCAGCAGCCCCCTGGGCAGTGGCTTTGGTCCTGGGGCCAACGTCCTGACTTTC. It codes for CASSPLGSGFGPGANVLTF.